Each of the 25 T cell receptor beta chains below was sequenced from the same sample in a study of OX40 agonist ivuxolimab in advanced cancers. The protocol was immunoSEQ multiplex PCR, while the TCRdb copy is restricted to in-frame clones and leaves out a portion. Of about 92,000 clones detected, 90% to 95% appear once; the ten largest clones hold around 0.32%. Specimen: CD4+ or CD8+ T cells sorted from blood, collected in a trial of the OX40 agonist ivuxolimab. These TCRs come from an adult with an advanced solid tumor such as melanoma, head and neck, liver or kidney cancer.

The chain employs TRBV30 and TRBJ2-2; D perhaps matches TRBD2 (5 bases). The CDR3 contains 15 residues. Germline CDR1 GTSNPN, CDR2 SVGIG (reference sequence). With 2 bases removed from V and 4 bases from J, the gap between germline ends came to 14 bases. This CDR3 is CAWSRRGSGTGELFF. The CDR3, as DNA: TGTGCCTGGAGTAGGCGTGGGAGCGGCACCGGGGAGCTGTTTTTT.

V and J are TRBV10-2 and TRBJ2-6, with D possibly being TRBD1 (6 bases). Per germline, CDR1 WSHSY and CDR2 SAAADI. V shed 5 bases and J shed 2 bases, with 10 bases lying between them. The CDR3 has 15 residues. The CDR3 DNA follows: TGCGCCAGCAGTCCAGGGGACCCTGGGGCCAACGTCCTGACTTTC. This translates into CASSPGDPGANVLTF.

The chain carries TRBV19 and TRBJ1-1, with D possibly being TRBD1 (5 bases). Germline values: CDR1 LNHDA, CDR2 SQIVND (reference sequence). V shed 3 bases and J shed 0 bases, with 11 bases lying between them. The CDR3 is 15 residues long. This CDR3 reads CASSMADSLNTEAFF. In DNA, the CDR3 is TGTGCCAGTAGTATGGCAGACAGCCTGAACACTGAAGCTTTCTTT.

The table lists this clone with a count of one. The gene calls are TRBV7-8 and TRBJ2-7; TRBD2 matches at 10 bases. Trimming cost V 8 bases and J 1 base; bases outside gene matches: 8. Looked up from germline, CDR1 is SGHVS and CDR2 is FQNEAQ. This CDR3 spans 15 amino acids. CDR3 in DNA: TGTGCCAGCGCTCTAGCGGGAGACTTGTCCTACGAGCAGTACTTC. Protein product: CASALAGDLSYEQYF.

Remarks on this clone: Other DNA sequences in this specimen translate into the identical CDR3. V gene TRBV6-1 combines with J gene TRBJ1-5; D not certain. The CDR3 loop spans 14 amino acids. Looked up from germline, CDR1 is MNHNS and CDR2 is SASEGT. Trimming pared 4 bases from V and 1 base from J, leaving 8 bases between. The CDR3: CASSAQDSNQPQHF. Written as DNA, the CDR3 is TGTGCCAGCAGTGCCCAGGACAGCAATCAGCCCCAGCATTTT.

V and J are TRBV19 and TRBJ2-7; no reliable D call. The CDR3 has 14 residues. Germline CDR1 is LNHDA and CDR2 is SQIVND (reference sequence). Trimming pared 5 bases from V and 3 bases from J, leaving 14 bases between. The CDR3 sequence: CASSETIGLYEQYF. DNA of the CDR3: TGTGCCAGTAGTGAAACAATCGGGCTCTACGAGCAGTACTTC. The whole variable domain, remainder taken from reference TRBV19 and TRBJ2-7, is DGGITQSPKYLFRKEGQNVTLSCEQNLNHDAMYWYRQDPGQGLRLIYYSQIVNDFQKGDIAEGYSVSREKKESFPLTVTSAQKNPTAFYLCASSETIGLYEQYFGPGTRLTVT.

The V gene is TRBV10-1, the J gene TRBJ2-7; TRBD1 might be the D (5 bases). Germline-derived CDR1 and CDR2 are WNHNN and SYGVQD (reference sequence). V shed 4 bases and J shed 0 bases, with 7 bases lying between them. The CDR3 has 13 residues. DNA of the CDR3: TGCGCCAGCAGTGCAGGGTACTCCTACGAGCAGTACTTC. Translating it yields CASSAGYSYEQYF.

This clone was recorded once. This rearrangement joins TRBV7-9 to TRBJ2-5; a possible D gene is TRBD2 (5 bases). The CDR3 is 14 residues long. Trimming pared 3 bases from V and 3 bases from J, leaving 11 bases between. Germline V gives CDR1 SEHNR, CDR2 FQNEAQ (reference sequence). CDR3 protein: CASSLRTAEETQYF. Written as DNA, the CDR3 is TGTGCCAGCAGCTTGAGGACTGCCGAAGAGACCCAGTACTTC.

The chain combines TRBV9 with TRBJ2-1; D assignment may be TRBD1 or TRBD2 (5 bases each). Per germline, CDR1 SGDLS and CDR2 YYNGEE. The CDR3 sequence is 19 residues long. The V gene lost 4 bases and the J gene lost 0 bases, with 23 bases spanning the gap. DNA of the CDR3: TGTGCCAGCAGCACATCCGGGGCGGGCATACCGAGCTCCTACAATGAGCAGTTCTTC. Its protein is CASSTSGAGIPSSYNEQFF.

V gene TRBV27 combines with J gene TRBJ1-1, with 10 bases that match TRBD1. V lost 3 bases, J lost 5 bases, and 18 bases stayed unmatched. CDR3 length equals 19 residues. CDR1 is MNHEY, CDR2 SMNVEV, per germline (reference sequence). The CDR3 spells CASSFFRPGQGPAGTEAFF. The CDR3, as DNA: TGTGCCAGCAGTTTTTTTCGACCGGGACAGGGGCCTGCAGGGACTGAAGCTTTCTTT.

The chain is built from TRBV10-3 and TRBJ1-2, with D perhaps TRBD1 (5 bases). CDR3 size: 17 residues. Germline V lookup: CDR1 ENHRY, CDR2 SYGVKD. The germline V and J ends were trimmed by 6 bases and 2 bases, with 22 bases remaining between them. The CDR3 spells CAIRSGRGGFENYGYTF. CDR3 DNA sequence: TGTGCCATCAGATCGGGGCGGGGAGGATTTGAAAACTATGGCTACACCTTC.

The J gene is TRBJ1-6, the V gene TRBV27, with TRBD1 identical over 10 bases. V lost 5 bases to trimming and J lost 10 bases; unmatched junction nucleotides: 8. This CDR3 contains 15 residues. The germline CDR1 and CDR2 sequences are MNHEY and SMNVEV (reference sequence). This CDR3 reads CASSGRTGGQSPLHF. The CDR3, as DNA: TGTGCCAGCAGTGGACGGACAGGGGGGCAATCACCCCTCCACTTT.

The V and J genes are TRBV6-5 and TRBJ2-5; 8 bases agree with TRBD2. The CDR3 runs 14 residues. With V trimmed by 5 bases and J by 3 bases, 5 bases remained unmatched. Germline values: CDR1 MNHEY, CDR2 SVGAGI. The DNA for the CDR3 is TGTGCCAGCAGTGTAGCGGGAAGGAAAGAGACCCAGTACTTC. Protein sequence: CASSVAGRKETQYF.

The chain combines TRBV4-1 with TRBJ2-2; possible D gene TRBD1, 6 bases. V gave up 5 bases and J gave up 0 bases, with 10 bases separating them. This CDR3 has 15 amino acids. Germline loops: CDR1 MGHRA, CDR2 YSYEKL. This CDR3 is CASSFRQANTGELFF. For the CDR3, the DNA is TGCGCCAGCAGCTTCCGACAGGCGAACACCGGGGAGCTGTTTTTT.

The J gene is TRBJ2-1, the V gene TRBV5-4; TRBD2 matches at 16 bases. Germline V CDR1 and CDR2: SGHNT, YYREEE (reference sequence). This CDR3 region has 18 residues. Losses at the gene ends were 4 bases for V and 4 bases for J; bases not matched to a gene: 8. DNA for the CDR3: TGTGCCAGCAGCGGGGGACTAGCGGGAGGGGGTATATACAATGAGCAGTTCTTC. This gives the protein CASSGGLAGGGIYNEQFF.

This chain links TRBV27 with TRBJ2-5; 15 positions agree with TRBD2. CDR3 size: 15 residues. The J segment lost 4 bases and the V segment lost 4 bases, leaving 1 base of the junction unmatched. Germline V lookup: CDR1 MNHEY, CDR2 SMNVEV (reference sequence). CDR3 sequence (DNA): TGTGCCAGCAGTTGGACTAGCGGGAGGGGAGAGACCCAGTACTTC. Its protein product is CASSWTSGRGETQYF.

The CDR3 loop is CASSLTDTYEQYF. The CDR3 nucleotides are TGTGCCAGCAGCTTGACGGATACCTACGAGCAGTACTTC. This chain joins TRBV7-8 and TRBJ2-7, with unresolved D. Germline lookup yields CDR1 SGHVS and CDR2 FQNEAQ. V lost 3 bases and J 2 bases, leaving 8 bases between the germline ends. CDR3 length equals 13 residues.

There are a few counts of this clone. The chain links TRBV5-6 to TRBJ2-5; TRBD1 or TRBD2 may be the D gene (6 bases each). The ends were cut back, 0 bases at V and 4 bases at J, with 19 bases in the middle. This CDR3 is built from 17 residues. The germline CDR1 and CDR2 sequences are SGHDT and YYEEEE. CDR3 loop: CASSLAAWGAKGETQYF. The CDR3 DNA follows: TGTGCCAGCAGCTTGGCCGCGTGGGGGGCGAAAGGAGAGACCCAGTACTTC.

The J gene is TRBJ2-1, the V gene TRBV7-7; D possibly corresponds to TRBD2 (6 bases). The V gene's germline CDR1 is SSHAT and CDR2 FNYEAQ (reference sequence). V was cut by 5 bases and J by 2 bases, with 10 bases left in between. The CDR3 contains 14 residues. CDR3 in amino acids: CASSAPGAYNEQFF. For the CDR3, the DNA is TGTGCCAGCAGCGCCCCGGGGGCCTACAATGAGCAGTTCTTC.

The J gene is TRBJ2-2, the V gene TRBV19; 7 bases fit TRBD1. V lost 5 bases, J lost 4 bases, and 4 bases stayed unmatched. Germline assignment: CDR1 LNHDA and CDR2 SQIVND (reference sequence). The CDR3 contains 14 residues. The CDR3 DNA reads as TGTGCCAGTAGTCAAAGACAGGGCACCGGGGAGCTGTTTTTT. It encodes CASSQRQGTGELFF.

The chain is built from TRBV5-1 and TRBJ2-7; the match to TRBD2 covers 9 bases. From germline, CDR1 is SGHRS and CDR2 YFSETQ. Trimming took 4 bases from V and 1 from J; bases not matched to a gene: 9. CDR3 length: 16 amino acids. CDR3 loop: CASSPSWSGRSYEQYF. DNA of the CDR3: TGCGCCAGCAGCCCCTCCTGGAGCGGGAGGTCCTACGAGCAGTACTTC.

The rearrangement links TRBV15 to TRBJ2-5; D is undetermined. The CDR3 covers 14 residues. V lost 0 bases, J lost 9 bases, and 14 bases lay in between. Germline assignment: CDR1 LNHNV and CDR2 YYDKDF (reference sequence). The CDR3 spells CATSRDRNTVAQYF. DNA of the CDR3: TGTGCCACCAGCAGAGATCGCAATACGGTGGCCCAGTACTTC.

The CDR3 is CASSQERVDYEQYF. In DNA form, the CDR3 reads TGTGCCAGTTCGCAAGAGCGGGTGGACTACGAGCAGTACTTC. The gene calls are TRBV7-9 and TRBJ2-7, with D perhaps matching TRBD2 (6 bases). Germline CDR1 is SEHNR and CDR2 is FQNEAQ (reference sequence). This CDR3 spans 14 amino acids. The V gene lost 9 bases and the J gene lost 3 bases, with 18 bases spanning the gap.

CDR3 sequence: CASIRDIGAFF. The CDR3 DNA reads as TGTGCCAGCATCCGGGACATCGGAGCTTTCTTT. The chain combines TRBV2 with TRBJ1-1; possibly TRBD1 for D (6 bases). V dropped 7 bases and J dropped 10 bases, with 13 bases sitting between them. The germline V gene encodes CDR1 SNHLY and CDR2 FYNNEI. The CDR3 extends over 11 amino acids. Supplemented by reference TRBV2 and TRBJ1-1, the full variable domain reads EPEVTQTPSHQVTQMGQEVILRCVPISNHLYFYWYRQILGQKVEFLVSFYNNEISEKSEIFDDQFSVERPDGSNFTLKIRSTKLEDSAMYFCASIRDIGAFFGQGTRLTVV.

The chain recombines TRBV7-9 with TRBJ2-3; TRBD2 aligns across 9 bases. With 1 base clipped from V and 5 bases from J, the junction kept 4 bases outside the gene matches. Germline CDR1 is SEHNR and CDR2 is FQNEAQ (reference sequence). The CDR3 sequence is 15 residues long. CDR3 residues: CASSLGLAGRDTQYF. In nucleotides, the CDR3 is TGTGCCAGCAGCTTAGGTCTAGCGGGAAGAGATACGCAGTATTTT. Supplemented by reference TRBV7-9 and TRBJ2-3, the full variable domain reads DTGVSQNPRHKITKRGQNVTFRCDPISEHNRLYWYRQTLGQGPEFLTYFQNEAQLEKSRLLSDRFSAERPKGSFSTLEIQRTEQGDSAMYLCASSLGLAGRDTQYFGPGTRLTVL.